This entry lists 21 T cell receptor beta chains sequenced from one sample in a study of T cell responses to AZD1222 COVID-19 vaccine. The protocol was immunoSEQ multiplex PCR, while the TCRdb copy is restricted to in-frame clones and leaves out a portion. The sample gives about 110,000 clones, approximately 94% of which show up once; about 3.1% is in the top ten. The sample consisted of peripheral blood, taken 28 days after the second AZD1222 dose. Every receptor here comes from an adult who received the AZD1222 COVID-19 vaccine.

The chain couples TRBV2 to TRBJ2-7, with 7 positions matching TRBD1. Per germline, CDR1 SNHLY and CDR2 FYNNEI. V shed 4 bases, J shed 9 bases, and the junction held 9 bases outside the gene matches. The CDR3 runs to 13 residues. The CDR3 is CASSGGTDPVQYF. In DNA form, the CDR3 reads TGTGCCAGCAGTGGGGGGACAGATCCCGTGCAGTACTTC.

This chain links TRBV5-4 with TRBJ2-7, with D perhaps matching TRBD2 (5 bases). Germline V gives CDR1 SGHNT, CDR2 YYREEE (reference sequence). The V and J ends lost 4 bases and 0 bases respectively, with 29 bases between them. The CDR3 consists of 20 residues. CDR3 DNA sequence: TGTGCCAGCAGCCGCGCCGGCATATGGGCGAGCGGAAAAAGCTCCTACGAGCAGTACTTC. Residues: CASSRAGIWASGKSSYEQYF.

CDR3 sequence reads: CASRSMGDSSTEAFF. In DNA form, the CDR3 reads TGCGCCAGCAGGTCGATGGGGGATTCGAGCACTGAAGCTTTCTTT. The chain couples TRBV10-2 to TRBJ1-1; D perhaps matches TRBD1 (5 bases). Germline V gene lookup returns CDR1 WSHSY and CDR2 SAAADI. CDR3 length equals 15 residues. The V end lost 6 bases, the J end lost 4 bases, and 18 bases lay between the germline ends.

CDR3 coding DNA: TGTGCCAGCAGCGTAGTCGGGAGCTCCTACAATGAGCAGTTCTTC. This encodes CASSVVGSSYNEQFF. The chain recombines TRBV9 with TRBJ2-1; D perhaps matches TRBD2 (6 bases). Trimming shortened V by 0 bases and J by 0 bases, and 7 bases separated the two germline ends. The CDR3 is 15 amino acids. The germline V gene has CDR1 SGDLS and CDR2 YYNGEE. The variable domain in full, completed from reference TRBV9 and TRBJ2-1, reads DSGVTQTPKHLITATGQRVTLRCSPRSGDLSVYWYQQSLDQGLQFLIQYYNGEERAKGNILERFSAQQFPDLHSELNLSSLELGDSALYFCASSVVGSSYNEQFFGPGTRLTVL.

This clone was seen a single time. The J gene is TRBJ1-1, the V gene TRBV29-1; TRBD1 agrees at 7 bases. CDR3 size: 12 residues. The germline CDR1 and CDR2 sequences are SQVTM and ANQGSEA. J lost 1 base, V lost 7 bases, and 3 bases had no gene match. The CDR3 spells CSAGTENTEAFF. CDR3 sequence (DNA): TGCAGCGCCGGGACAGAGAACACTGAAGCTTTCTTT.

The chain uses TRBV7-8 and TRBJ2-7; D is possibly TRBD2 (6 bases). V lost 1 base, J lost 6 bases, and 10 bases lay in between. The germline CDR1 and CDR2 sequences are SGHVS and FQNEAQ. The CDR3 is made up of 13 amino acids. CDR3 nucleotide sequence: TGTGCCAGCAGCTTAGTTGGGGGAGGCGAGCAGTACTTC. It is translated as CASSLVGGGEQYF. Variable domain in full (rest from reference TRBV7-8 and TRBJ2-7): GAGVSQSPRYKVAKRGQDVALRCDPISGHVSLFWYQQALGQGPEFLTYFQNEAQLDKSGLPSDRFFAERPEGSVSTLKIQRTQQEDSAVYLCASSLVGGGEQYFGPGTRLTVT.

The rearrangement links TRBV4-1 to TRBJ2-7; 7 nucleotides align to TRBD1. Looked up from germline, CDR1 is MGHRA and CDR2 is YSYEKL. J gave up 0 bases and V 1 base, and 3 bases lay outside the gene matches. There are 15 residues in the CDR3. The chain's CDR3 is CASSQVGDSSYEQYF. CDR3 in DNA: TGCGCCAGCAGCCAAGTTGGGGACAGCTCCTACGAGCAGTACTTC.

The CDR3 loop is CASSSMRQGYGYTF. The CDR3, as DNA: TGTGCCAGCAGTTCTATGCGACAGGGGTATGGCTACACCTTC. The chain links TRBV27 to TRBJ1-2, with 8 bases matching TRBD1. Unmatched junction bases numbered 6, after V lost 4 bases and J lost 5 bases. CDR1 and CDR2 from the germline V gene are MNHEY and SMNVEV (reference sequence). The CDR3 has 14 amino acids.

The chain carries TRBV11-2 and TRBJ2-7, with D unresolved. V lost 0 bases, J lost 0 bases, and 9 bases lay in between. The CDR3 extends over 15 amino acids. Germline V lookup: CDR1 SGHAT, CDR2 FQNNGV. DNA for the CDR3: TGTGCCAGCAGCTTAGATGTGGCTACCTCCTACGAGCAGTACTTC. This translates into CASSLDVATSYEQYF. The whole variable domain, remainder taken from reference TRBV11-2 and TRBJ2-7, is EAGVAQSPRYKIIEKRQSVAFWCNPISGHATLYWYQQILGQGPKLLIQFQNNGVVDDSQLPKDRFSAERLKGVDSTLKIQPAKLEDSAVYLCASSLDVATSYEQYFGPGTRLTVT.

The chain links TRBV14 to TRBJ2-7; no definite D call. V dropped 4 bases and J dropped 1 base, with 8 bases sitting between them. Germline V CDR1 and CDR2: SGHDN, FVKESK. CDR3 length: 13 residues. This CDR3 is CASSLLESYEQYF. The CDR3 nucleotides are TGTGCCAGCAGCCTTTTAGAGTCCTACGAGCAGTACTTC.

Concerning this clone: At the DNA level, this CDR3 is encoded by other sequences in the same sample as well. The chain recombines TRBV3-1 (or the pseudogene TRBV3-2) with TRBJ1-5; D unclear. The CDR3 spans 13 residues. The germline V gene encodes CDR1 LGHDT and CDR2 YNNKEL (reference sequence). The V end lost 1 base, the J end lost 6 bases, and 7 bases lay between the germline ends. The chain's CDR3 is CASSQVGGQPQHF. DNA of the CDR3: TGTGCCAGCAGCCAAGTCGGAGGTCAGCCCCAGCATTTT.

J is TRBJ1-3 and V is TRBV6-5; D is unclear. Trimming stripped 2 bases from V and 2 bases from J, with 10 bases between. Germline values: CDR1 MNHEY, CDR2 SVGAGI. This CDR3 spans 15 amino acids. CDR3 in DNA: TGTGCCAGCAGTTACGACGGCGGAACTGGAAACACCATATATTTT. The encoded protein is CASSYDGGTGNTIYF.

The genes are TRBV18 and TRBJ2-1; a weak D match, TRBD1 (8 bases). Germline CDR1 reads KGHSH; CDR2 reads LQKENI. The CDR3 is 15 amino acids. The ends were cut back, 6 bases at V and 7 bases at J, with 19 bases in the middle. The CDR3, as DNA: TGTGCCAGCTCCTTGATGGACAGGGAGGGGAATGAGCAGTTCTTC. Translation gives CASSLMDREGNEQFF.

The V call is TRBV21-1, the J call TRBJ2-1; the DNA was not used to check the table's D call, TRBD2. TRBV21-1 counts as a pseudogene. The CDR3 covers 19 residues. The CDR3 sequence: CASSNKAAGTSGIGNEQFF. The CDR3 nucleotides are TGTGCCAGCAGCAATAAGGCGGCAGGGACTAGCGGGATTGGTAATGAGCAGTTCTTC.

The chain has TRBV10-3 and TRBJ2-1; 11 bases line up with TRBD2. CDR3 length: 20 residues. The V segment lost 2 bases and the J segment 0 bases; nucleotides outside the gene matches: 12. CDR1 and CDR2 from the germline V gene are ENHRY and SYGVKD. The CDR3 DNA is TGTGCCATCAGTGAGACTAGCGGGGGCCTACCTCGGAGCTCCTACAATGAGCAGTTCTTC. It specifies CAISETSGGLPRSSYNEQFF.

In its sample, this clone was seen once. The chain links TRBV30 to TRBJ1-2; D is unresolved. This CDR3 is 12 amino acids long. Trimming stripped 2 bases from V and 2 bases from J, with 6 bases between. In germline, CDR1 is GTSNPN, CDR2 SVGIG (reference sequence). CDR3 in amino acids: CAWSRINYGYTF. The CDR3 bases are TGTGCCTGGAGTCGTATAAACTATGGCTACACCTTC.

The genes are TRBV19 and TRBJ1-1; D unclear. Germline values: CDR1 LNHDA, CDR2 SQIVND (reference sequence). Trimming cost V 3 bases and J 0 bases, with 11 bases left between them. There are 15 residues in the CDR3. CDR3 amino acids: CASSIGGYMNTEAFF. In nucleotides, the CDR3 is TGTGCCAGTAGTATCGGCGGCTATATGAACACTGAAGCTTTCTTT.

The chain is built from TRBV29-1 and TRBJ2-1; D not certain. CDR3 length: 13 residues. CDR1 and CDR2 (germline): SQVTM, ANQGSEA. Trimming pared 4 bases from V and 0 bases from J, leaving 7 bases between. CDR3 nucleotides: TGCAGCGTTGTATATAGCTCCTACAATGAGCAGTTCTTC. This encodes CSVVYSSYNEQFF.

The V call is TRBV18, the J call TRBJ2-7; D possibly uses TRBD1 or TRBD2 (5 bases each). This CDR3 has 15 residues. Germline V gives CDR1 KGHSH, CDR2 LQKENI. Trimming stripped 4 bases from V and 0 bases from J, with 13 bases between. The chain's CDR3 is CASSLGTASSYEQYF. DNA for the CDR3: TGTGCCAGCTCACTCGGGACCGCCAGCTCCTACGAGCAGTACTTC.

V usage is TRBV12-3 or TRBV12-4 and J usage is TRBJ2-1; D perhaps matches TRBD1 (6 bases). This CDR3 has 11 residues. The V and J ends lost 2 bases and 14 bases respectively, with 10 bases between them. The CDR3 loop is CASSLTGKKFF. The CDR3 DNA sequence: TGTGCCAGCAGTTTAACAGGGAAGAAGTTCTTC.

DNA for the CDR3: TGCAGCGTTGAGACCTATAACTATGGCTACACCTTC. Protein sequence: CSVETYNYGYTF. The rearrangement links TRBV29-1 to TRBJ1-2; D is undetermined. This CDR3 region has 12 residues. V gave up 3 bases and J gave up 1 base, with 6 bases separating them. CDR1 and CDR2 from the germline V gene are SQVTM and ANQGSEA.